The entry below describes one T cell receptor beta chain. The data were taken from a study of CD8 T cells in Susac syndrome. A quantity of roughly 0.5 to 1 ug RNA underwent reverse transcription using random hexamers. Multiplex PCR with immunoSEQ amplified the TCR beta CDR3 across 54 Vbeta and 13 Jbeta. In TCRdb, the immunoSEQ multiplex PCR reads were re-called with MiXCR into one record per CDR3 protein. The sample yields around 150,000 distinct CDR3 sequences, 93% seen once. With 6 bases clipped from V and 12 bases from J, the junction kept 25 bases outside the gene matches. Germline V gene lookup returns CDR1 MNHNS and CDR2 SASEGT. The CDR3 contains 18 residues.

This clonotype was obtained from a human donor in good health. The gene calls are TRBV6-1 and TRBJ2-1; TRBD2 aligns across 8 bases. The material sequenced was CD4+ T cells from PBMCs. DNA of the CDR3: TGTGCCAGCAGCCTGGCCGGGGGCAGCGGGGGCCTTGTCCGTGGGCAGTTCTTC. Protein: CASSLAGGSGGLVRGQFF.